The T cell receptor beta chain under discussion was sequenced for a study of blood T cell repertoires in COVID-19. Assay: immunoSEQ multiplex PCR; the TCRdb copy retains only in-frame clones and omits some. The sample includes about 190,000 clones, roughly 84% of them seen just once. Germline assignment: CDR1 LGHNT and CDR2 FRNRAP. The CDR3 extends over 14 amino acids. Trimming took 1 base from V and 4 from J, leaving 10 bases between them. The chain carries TRBV12-5 and TRBJ1-1; possibly TRBD1 for D (6 bases). Sequencing was done on a sample of peripheral blood. The clonotype originates from a woman older than 75 with active or convalescent COVID-19. This chain's CDR3 is CASGLATQGTEAFF. The CDR3 DNA reads as TGTGCTAGTGGTTTGGCGACACAGGGCACTGAAGCTTTCTTT.